Detailed here is one T cell receptor (beta chain). Its antigen is unidentified. The data were obtained in a study of T-cell memory formation after mild COVID-19. The study's findings and limits: Pre-infection memory already had some responding clones, implying cross-reactive memory joined. CD4/CD8 balance characterized clones contracting day 15 to 85, and CD4+ skew characterized later expanders. Among contracting clones, CD4+ were mainly CM/EM and CD8+ enriched in EMRA.

One entry per CDR3 protein results from TCRdb running MiXCR on the 5' RACE reads. The table includes around 300,000 distinct CDR3 sequences, roughly a fifth detected once. The CDR3 runs 14 residues. V was pared by 1 base and J by 7 bases, with 7 bases of the junction left unmatched. From germline, CDR1 is SGHDT and CDR2 YYEEEE. The material sequenced was PBMCs or a T cell subset sorted from them (not recorded which). The receptor's source is a young man who had mild COVID-19 (a few samples of this study predate the infection). Cell type and time point are not known. The chain joins TRBV5-6 to TRBJ2-5, with 7 bases that match TRBD1. CDR3 bases: TGTGCCAGCAGCTTGACAGGGGCCCTGTCGACCCAGTACTTC. This translates into CASSLTGALSTQYF. The full variable domain, its missing parts supplied by reference TRBV5-6 and TRBJ2-5, is DAGVTQSPTHLIKTRGQQVTLRCSPKSGHDTVSWYQQALGQGPQFIFQYYEEEERQRGNFPDRFSGHQFPNYSSELNVNALLLGDSALYLCASSLTGALSTQYFGPGTRLLVL.